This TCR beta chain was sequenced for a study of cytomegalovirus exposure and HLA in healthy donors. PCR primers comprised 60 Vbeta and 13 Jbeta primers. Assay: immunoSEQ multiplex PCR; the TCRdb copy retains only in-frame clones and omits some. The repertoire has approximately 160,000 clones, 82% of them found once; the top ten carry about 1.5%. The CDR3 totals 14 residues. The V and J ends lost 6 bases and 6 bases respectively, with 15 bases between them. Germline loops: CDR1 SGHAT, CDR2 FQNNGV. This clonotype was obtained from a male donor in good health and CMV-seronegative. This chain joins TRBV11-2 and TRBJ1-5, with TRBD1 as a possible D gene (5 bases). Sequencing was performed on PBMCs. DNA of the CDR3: TGTGCCAGCAGTCCGTCAGGGAACTTTCAGCCCCAGCATTTT. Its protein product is CASSPSGNFQPQHF.